The entry that follows covers one TCR delta chain sequence. The antigen remains unidentified. The protein recorded in TCRdb matches a much larger clone and deviates from this DNA's translation at residue 5, suggesting a read error; the protein here is obtained by translating the DNA. The data derive from a study of γδ T cells in repeated Plasmodium falciparum infection. Study-wide background: Malian gammadelta TCRs were studied during no-transmission periods and across acute malaria episodes.

TCRdb re-identified clones in the multiplex PCR reads via CATT. This table holds roughly 93,000 delta-chain clones, 1.4% to 1.5% found once. General study findings and limits: Vgamma9/Vdelta2+ T cells showed a stable polyclonal repertoire with shared TCRgamma sequences. In Vdelta2-negative, largely Vdelta1+, gammadelta repertoires, repeated controlled infections appeared to drive clonal selection waves.

Germline CDR1 GEAIGNYY, CDR2 EKD. The V and J ends lost 1 base and 0 bases, in that order; junction bases with no gene match: 12. The CDR3 has 19 amino acids. Gammadelta T cells were flow-sorted from PBMC into Vgamma9/Vdelta2+ and Vdelta2-negative populations for bulk analysis. Source material: gamma-delta T cells from blood. This TCR was sampled from a pool of human donors (malaria-infected and uninfected, not separated). The chain has TRDV2 and TRDJ1; the match to TRDD3 covers 11 bases. As TCRdb names no J gene, one was assigned here on the basis of a DNA match to germline. CDR3 bases: TGTGCCTGTGACACTATGCTTCTGGGGGATACCCCGTACACCGATAAACTCATCTTT. Amino acid sequence: CACDTMLLGDTPYTDKLIF.